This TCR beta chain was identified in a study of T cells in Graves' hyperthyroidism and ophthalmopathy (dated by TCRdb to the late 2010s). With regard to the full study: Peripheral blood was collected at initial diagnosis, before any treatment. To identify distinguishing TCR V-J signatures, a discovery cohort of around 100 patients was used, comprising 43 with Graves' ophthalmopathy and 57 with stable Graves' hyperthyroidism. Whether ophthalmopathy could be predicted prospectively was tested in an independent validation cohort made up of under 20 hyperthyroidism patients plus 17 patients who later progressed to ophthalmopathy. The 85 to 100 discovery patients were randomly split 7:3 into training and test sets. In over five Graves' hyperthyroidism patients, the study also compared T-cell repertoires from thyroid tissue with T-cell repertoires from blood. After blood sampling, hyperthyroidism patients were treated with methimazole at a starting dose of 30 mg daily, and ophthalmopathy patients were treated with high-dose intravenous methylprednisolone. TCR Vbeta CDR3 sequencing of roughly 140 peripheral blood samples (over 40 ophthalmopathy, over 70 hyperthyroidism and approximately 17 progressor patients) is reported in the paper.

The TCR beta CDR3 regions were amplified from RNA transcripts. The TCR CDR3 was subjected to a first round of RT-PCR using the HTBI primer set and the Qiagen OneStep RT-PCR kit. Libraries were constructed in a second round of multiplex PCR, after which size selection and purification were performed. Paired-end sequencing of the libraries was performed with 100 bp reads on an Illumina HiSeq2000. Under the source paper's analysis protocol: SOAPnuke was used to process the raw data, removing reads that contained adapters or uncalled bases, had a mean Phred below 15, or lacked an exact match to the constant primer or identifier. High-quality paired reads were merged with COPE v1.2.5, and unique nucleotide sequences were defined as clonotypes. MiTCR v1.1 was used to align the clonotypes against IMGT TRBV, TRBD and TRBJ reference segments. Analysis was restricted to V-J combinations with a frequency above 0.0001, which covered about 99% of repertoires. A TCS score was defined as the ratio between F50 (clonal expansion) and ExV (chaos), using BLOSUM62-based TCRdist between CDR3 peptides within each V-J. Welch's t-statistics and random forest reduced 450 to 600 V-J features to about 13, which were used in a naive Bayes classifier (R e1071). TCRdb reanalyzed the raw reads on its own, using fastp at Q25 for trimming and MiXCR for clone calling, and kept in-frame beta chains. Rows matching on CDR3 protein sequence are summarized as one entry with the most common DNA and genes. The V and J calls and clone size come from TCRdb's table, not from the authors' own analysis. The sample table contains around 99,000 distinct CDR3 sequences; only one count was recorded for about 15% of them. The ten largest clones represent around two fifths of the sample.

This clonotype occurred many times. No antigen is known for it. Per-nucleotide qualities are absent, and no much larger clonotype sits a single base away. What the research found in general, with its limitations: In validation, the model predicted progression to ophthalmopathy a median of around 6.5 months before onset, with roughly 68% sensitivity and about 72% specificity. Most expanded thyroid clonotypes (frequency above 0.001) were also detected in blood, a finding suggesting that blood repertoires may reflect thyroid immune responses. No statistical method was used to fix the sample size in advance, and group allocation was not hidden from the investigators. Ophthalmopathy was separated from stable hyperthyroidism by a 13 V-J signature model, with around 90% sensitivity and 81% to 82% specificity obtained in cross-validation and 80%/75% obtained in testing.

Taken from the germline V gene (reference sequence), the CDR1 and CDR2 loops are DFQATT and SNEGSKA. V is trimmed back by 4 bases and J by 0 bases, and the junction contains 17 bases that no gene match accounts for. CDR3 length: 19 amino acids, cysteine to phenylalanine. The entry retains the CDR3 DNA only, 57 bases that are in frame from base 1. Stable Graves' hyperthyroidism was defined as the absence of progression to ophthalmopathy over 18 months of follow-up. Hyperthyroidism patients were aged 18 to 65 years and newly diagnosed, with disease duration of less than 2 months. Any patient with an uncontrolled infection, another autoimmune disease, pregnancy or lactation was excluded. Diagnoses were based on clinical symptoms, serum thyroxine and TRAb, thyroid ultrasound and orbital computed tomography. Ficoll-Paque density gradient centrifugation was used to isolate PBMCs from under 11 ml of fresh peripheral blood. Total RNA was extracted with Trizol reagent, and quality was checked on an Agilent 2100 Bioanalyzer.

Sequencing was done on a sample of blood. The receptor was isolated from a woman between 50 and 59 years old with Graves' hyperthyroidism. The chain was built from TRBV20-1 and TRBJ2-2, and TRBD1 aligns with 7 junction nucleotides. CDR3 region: CSATRDPRGQTSNTGELFF. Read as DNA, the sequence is TGCAGTGCTACGAGAGACCCGAGGGGACAGACTTCGAACACCGGGGAGCTGTTTTTT.